These 14 T cell receptor beta chains share one sample of origin, sequenced in a study of blood T cell repertoires in COVID-19. Sequencing used immunoSEQ multiplex PCR; TCRdb keeps in-frame clones, though not all of them. Counted here are 240,000 or so clones, 85% to 90% occurring once; the ten biggest clones make up over 0.85%. Sequencing was done on a sample of PBMCs or T cells enriched from blood (not recorded which). The source of these receptors is a man aged 50 to 60 who had been exposed to COVID-19.

This chain links TRBV10-3 with TRBJ1-3; tentatively, D is TRBD1 (5 bases). Germline-derived CDR1 and CDR2 are ENHRY and SYGVKD. This CDR3 is built from 12 residues. Trimming removed 8 bases at V and 1 base at J, with 6 bases between. CDR3 bases: TGTGCCATCGGGGGGTCTGGAAACACCATATATTTT. It translates to CAIGGSGNTIYF.

This clone was found a few times. The chain employs TRBV5-1 and TRBJ1-1; 8 positions match TRBD1. Trimming took 4 bases from V and 1 from J; bases not matched to a gene: 3. The CDR3 sequence is 14 residues long. Germline-derived CDR1 and CDR2 are SGHRS and YFSETQ. This CDR3 reads CASSQQGGNTEAFF. CDR3 nucleotide sequence: TGCGCCAGCAGCCAACAGGGGGGGAACACTGAAGCTTTCTTT.

The J gene is TRBJ2-6, the V gene TRBV6-6; no clear D gene. The CDR3 covers 13 residues. Per germline, CDR1 MNHNY and CDR2 SVGAGI (reference sequence). V lost 10 bases to trimming and J lost 0 bases, with 7 bases between them. For the CDR3, the DNA is TGTGCCACCCAGATCTCTGGGGCCAACGTCCTGACTTTC. Translating gives CATQISGANVLTF.

This rearrangement joins TRBV30 to TRBJ2-6, with unresolved D. The V gene's germline CDR1 is GTSNPN and CDR2 SVGIG (reference sequence). V lost 0 bases and J 0 bases, leaving 12 bases between the germline ends. This CDR3 region has 17 residues. In DNA, the CDR3 is TGTGCCTGGAGTGTATTTGGTCGAGACTCTGGGGCCAACGTCCTGACTTTC. Amino acid sequence: CAWSVFGRDSGANVLTF.

The chain couples TRBV2 to TRBJ2-1; tentatively, D is TRBD1 (6 bases). The CDR3 is 12 amino acids. V lost 6 bases to trimming and J lost 8 bases, with 11 bases between them. Germline V gives CDR1 SNHLY, CDR2 FYNNEI. The CDR3 is CASSYTGYEQFF. CDR3 nucleotide sequence: TGTGCCAGCAGCTATACAGGGTATGAGCAGTTCTTC.

The chain joins TRBV18 to TRBJ2-3; unclear D gene. V lost 6 bases to trimming and J lost 0 bases, with 13 bases between them. Germline loops: CDR1 KGHSH, CDR2 LQKENI. This CDR3 is built from 15 residues. DNA of the CDR3: TGTGCCAGCTCCCCTACCGTATCTAGCACAGATACGCAGTATTTT. Its protein is CASSPTVSSTDTQYF.

The chain carries TRBV7-3 and TRBJ1-4; 9 bases fit TRBD1. The CDR3 spans 13 residues. Germline V gene data show CDR1 as SGHTA and CDR2 as FQGTGA. J lost 7 bases, V lost 5 bases, and 2 bases had no gene match. The CDR3 is CASSTGQGEKLFF. In nucleotides, the CDR3 is TGTGCCAGCAGCACGGGACAGGGTGAAAAACTGTTTTTT.

The V call is TRBV9, the J call TRBJ2-2, with D tentatively TRBD1 (6 bases). Trimming shortened V by 0 bases and J by 2 bases, and 11 bases separated the two germline ends. Germline values: CDR1 SGDLS, CDR2 YYNGEE. CDR3 length: 16 amino acids. In DNA form, the CDR3 reads TGTGCCAGCAGCGTAGCCAGGGGCCTAAACACCGGGGAGCTGTTTTTT. Translating it yields CASSVARGLNTGELFF.

The chain joins TRBV7-9 to TRBJ1-5, with D possibly matching TRBD1 (5 bases). This CDR3 spans 13 amino acids. Germline assignment: CDR1 SEHNR and CDR2 FQNEAQ (reference sequence). Trimming left V 5 bases short and J 7 bases short, with 12 bases between. CDR3 protein: CASSGRVGQPQHF. The DNA of the CDR3 is TGTGCCAGCAGCGGCAGGGTTGGGCAGCCCCAGCATTTT.

The rearrangement joins TRBV6-6 to TRBJ2-1; TRBD1 aligns across 7 bases. The CDR3 has 16 amino acids. V dropped 0 bases and J dropped 4; count of bases not matched to a gene: 6. Germline-derived CDR1 and CDR2 are MNHNY and SVGAGI (reference sequence). The CDR3 bases are TGTGCCAGCAGTTACTCGAGAGGGGGCCGTTACAATGAGCAGTTCTTC. Translated, it gives CASSYSRGGRYNEQFF.

The chain uses TRBV7-9 and TRBJ2-7; TRBD1 matches 10 bases. CDR1 is SEHNR and CDR2 is FQNEAQ in the germline V gene (reference sequence). The J segment lost 3 bases and the V segment lost 0 bases, leaving 2 bases of the junction unmatched. The CDR3 spans 15 residues. The CDR3 nucleotides are TGTGCCAGCAGCTTAGCCGGGACAGGGGACTACGAGCAGTACTTC. It encodes CASSLAGTGDYEQYF.

The chain has TRBV6-5 and TRBJ2-2, with 7 bases lining up with TRBD1. This CDR3 is built from 13 residues. The V segment lost 5 bases and the J segment 7 bases; nucleotides outside the gene matches: 4. Germline V CDR1 and CDR2: MNHEY, SVGAGI. The CDR3 region is CASSRQGVGELFF. As DNA, the CDR3 is TGTGCCAGCAGTCGACAGGGAGTCGGGGAGCTGTTTTTT.

The chain employs TRBV9 and TRBJ2-5; TRBD2 agrees at 10 bases. CDR1 is SGDLS, CDR2 YYNGEE, per germline. The CDR3 runs to 14 residues. J was trimmed by 2 bases and V by 6 bases; bases with no gene match: 4. CDR3 in amino acids: CASKPSGGQETQYF. In DNA form, the CDR3 reads TGTGCCAGCAAGCCTAGCGGGGGACAAGAGACCCAGTACTTC. The variable domain in full, completed from reference TRBV9 and TRBJ2-5, reads DSGVTQTPKHLITATGQRVTLRCSPRSGDLSVYWYQQSLDQGLQFLIQYYNGEERAKGNILERFSAQQFPDLHSELNLSSLELGDSALYFCASKPSGGQETQYFGPGTRLLVL.

The chain employs TRBV2 and TRBJ1-2, with D maybe TRBD1 (6 bases). Deletions cut 7 bases from V and 5 bases from J, with 11 bases between. The CDR3 has 12 amino acids. CDR1 and CDR2 (germline): SNHLY, FYNNEI. This CDR3 reads CASTGTPYGYTF. As DNA, the CDR3 is TGTGCCAGCACCGGGACACCTTATGGCTACACCTTC.